Following are 13 T cell receptor beta chains from one sample sequenced in a study of T cells in tumors after PD-1 blockade. Assay used: immunoSEQ multiplex PCR; TCRdb lists only in-frame clones, some missing. In the table there are roughly 19,000 clones, roughly 80% of which are singletons. Sequenced here: PBMCs, sampled after anti-PD-1 therapy. All receptors derive from a human donor with advanced basal cell or squamous cell carcinoma (not recorded which).

V is TRBV7-8 and J is TRBJ2-7, with D perhaps being TRBD1 or TRBD2 (5 bases each). This CDR3 is 16 amino acids long. CDR1 and CDR2 (germline): SGHVS, FQNEAQ. Trimming left V 3 bases short and J 0 bases short, with 15 bases between. The CDR3 region is CASSFPGPGSSYEQYF. The CDR3 nucleotides are TGTGCCAGCAGCTTTCCGGGACCGGGGAGCTCCTACGAGCAGTACTTC.

V and J are TRBV5-1 and TRBJ2-3, with D possibly matching TRBD1 (6 bases). Germline-derived CDR1 and CDR2 are SGHRS and YFSETQ. The CDR3 is 15 residues long. The V end was cut by 4 bases, the J end by 2 bases, with 14 bases between. CDR3 sequence reads: CASSPQTGDTDTQYF. The DNA of the CDR3 is TGCGCCAGCAGCCCCCAGACAGGTGACACAGATACGCAGTATTTT.

This rearrangement joins TRBV5-3 to TRBJ2-3; D gene unclear. TRBV5-3 has ORF status, its function being uncertain. Trimming shortened V by 6 bases and J by 1 base, and 12 bases separated the two germline ends. There are 14 residues in the CDR3. In DNA, the CDR3 is TGTGCCAGAAAAGGAAAGTTAGGCACAGATACGCAGTATTTT. This codes for CARKGKLGTDTQYF.

This chain uses TRBV5-4 with TRBJ1-1; the match to TRBD1 covers 7 bases. With 3 bases clipped from V and 8 bases from J, the junction kept 16 bases outside the gene matches. CDR3 length equals 16 residues. Germline CDR1 SGHNT, CDR2 YYREEE (reference sequence). The CDR3 loop reads CASSSYTGTAPGEAFF. The CDR3 bases are TGTGCCAGCAGCTCCTATACCGGGACAGCACCCGGAGAAGCTTTCTTT.

The chain carries TRBV2 and TRBJ1-5, with 9 bases fitting TRBD1. This CDR3 has 16 amino acids. Germline assignment: CDR1 SNHLY and CDR2 FYNNEI. The V and J ends lost 6 bases and 7 bases, in that order; junction bases with no gene match: 13. CDR3 DNA sequence: TGTGCCAGCAGGCCTTCGGGACAGGGTGAGGGACAGCCCCAGCATTTT. This translates into CASRPSGQGEGQPQHF.

The sample holds one count of this clone. The V call is TRBV7-9, the J call TRBJ2-5; D call uncertain. Germline V gives CDR1 SEHNR, CDR2 FQNEAQ (reference sequence). V lost 4 bases and J 0 bases, leaving 0 bases between the germline ends. The CDR3 contains 11 residues. This CDR3 reads CASSYQETQYF. The CDR3, as DNA: TGTGCCAGCAGCTACCAAGAGACCCAGTACTTC.

V usage is TRBV11-3 and J usage is TRBJ2-7, with 7 bases aligning to TRBD2. Germline V gene lookup returns CDR1 SGHNT and CDR2 YENEEA. The CDR3 sequence is 17 residues long. V dropped 4 bases and J dropped 1; count of bases not matched to a gene: 13. The DNA of the CDR3 is TGTGCCAGCAGCTCCCCGCTGGGGCTAGCGGTATCCTACGAGCAGTACTTC. This sequence encodes CASSSPLGLAVSYEQYF.

V is TRBV4-1 and J is TRBJ2-7; 7 positions agree with TRBD2. With V trimmed by 1 base and J by 2 bases, 8 bases remained unmatched. CDR3 length equals 16 residues. Per the germline V gene, CDR1 is MGHRA and CDR2 is YSYEKL. The CDR3 nucleotides read TGCGCCAGCAGCCAAGTGGGTACGGGACTACCCTACGAGCAGTACTTC. Its translation: CASSQVGTGLPYEQYF.

This clone was seen a single time. V is TRBV4-1 and J is TRBJ1-5, with 8 positions matching TRBD1. Germline loops: CDR1 MGHRA, CDR2 YSYEKL. J gave up 4 bases and V 4 bases, and 3 bases lay outside the gene matches. This CDR3 region has 14 residues. CDR3 region: CASSPQGGNQPQHF. CDR3 in DNA: TGCGCCAGCAGCCCACAGGGGGGTAATCAGCCCCAGCATTTT.

The rearrangement joins TRBV18 to TRBJ2-5, with 7 bases aligning to TRBD2. Germline lookup yields CDR1 KGHSH and CDR2 LQKENI. Unmatched junction bases numbered 4, after V lost 4 bases and J lost 2 bases. CDR3 length: 14 amino acids. CDR3 coding DNA: TGTGCCAGCTCACGGGGAGGGGAACAAGAGACCCAGTACTTC. As protein: CASSRGGEQETQYF.

This rearrangement joins TRBV7-9 to TRBJ1-4, with unresolved D. V lost 5 bases and J lost 0, with 7 bases in between. Germline-derived CDR1 and CDR2 are SEHNR and FQNEAQ (reference sequence). The CDR3 runs to 14 residues. CDR3 bases: TGTGCCAGCAGCAAGGTTGCAACTAATGAAAAACTGTTTTTT. Its translation is CASSKVATNEKLFF.

The rearrangement links TRBV6-5 to TRBJ2-7; 10 bases align to TRBD1. The CDR3 spans 15 residues. Germline assignment: CDR1 MNHEY and CDR2 SVGAGI. Trimming at V came to 0 bases and at J to 6 bases, leaving 5 bases not matched to a gene. The CDR3 loop is CASSYSRTGGSEQYF. The DNA of the CDR3 is TGTGCCAGCAGTTACTCGCGGACAGGGGGAAGCGAGCAGTACTTC.

This clone turned up a few times. The chain employs TRBV7-9 and TRBJ2-7, with D perhaps TRBD2 (5 bases). The germline V gene has CDR1 SEHNR and CDR2 FQNEAQ (reference sequence). V lost 3 bases to trimming and J lost 7 bases, with 16 bases between them. The CDR3 loop spans 14 amino acids. CDR3 coding DNA: TGTGCCAGCAGCTTTTCCGAGGGATGGGGTGAGCAGTACTTC. Translating gives CASSFSEGWGEQYF.